This TCR beta chain was identified in a study of neurological immune-mediated disorders. The study, taken as a whole, reports: None of the CDR3 amino acid sequences of expanded clones were shared across subjects, and this suggested private repertoires in all groups.

TCRdb reanalysed the 5' RACE reads using MiXCR and keeps one entry per CDR3 protein. This table has some 41,000 distinct CDR3 sequences, about 14% appearing once. Sorted libraries were derived from about 1 million CD4+ or CD8+ T cells. CDR3 length: 12 residues. Germline lookup yields CDR1 DFQATT and CDR2 SNEGSKA (reference sequence). V lost 6 bases and J 7 bases, leaving 16 bases between the germline ends. This clonotype was detected a few times. The target antigen is unknown. The V and J genes are TRBV20-1 and TRBJ2-7; D unresolved. Sequenced material: CD4+ T cells from blood. The receptor was derived from a woman aged 55-69 years with HTLV-1-associated myelopathy (HAM/TSP). The CDR3 nucleotides read TGCAGTGCCTTCGACCCGCCCCAAGAGCAGTACTTC. It encodes CSAFDPPQEQYF.